Sequencing of this T cell receptor beta chain was carried out in a study of shared clonotypes between healthy human individuals (dated by TCRdb to 2020 to 2021). About the investigation overall: The cohort included three men and a couple of women between 18 and 49 years of age. Per donor, three plates each were used for CD4 naive and CD4 memory, two for CD8 naive, and one for CD8 memory. The study deeply sequenced blood TCR repertoires of about 5 healthy adults to estimate repertoire size and the extent of clonotype sharing between individuals. Libraries were prepared and TCR repertoires were sequenced by different laboratories using diverse techniques, in order to increase sequencing depth and limit assay-specific biases. Each donor's leukapheresis produced roughly between roughly 0.85 and 9.5 billion PBMCs. Study-wide conclusions, independent of this receptor: Pairwise subsampling indicated that sequencing depth was expected to affect the degree of clonotype sharing among donors. Sampling was restricted to blood, and TCR repertoires in tissue are likely to differ from TCR repertoires in blood. Sharing across several donors was observed for around 5% of naive CD4, under 4% of naive CD8, 2.3% of memory CD4, and roughly 0.4% of memory CD8 clonotypes. The small number of donors limited the genetic and exposure-history diversity represented. Incomplete sequencing was indicated by rarefaction of sorted-subset datasets, despite the large sequencing depth. Naive subsets generally had larger estimated clonotype richness than memory subsets. Higher generation probabilities were observed for clonotypes shared by all four sorted-subset donors than for non-shared clonotypes.

Using the deep immunoSEQ assay, TCR CDR3 regions were amplified from genomic DNA by multiplex PCR. Genomic DNA extracted from each cell subset was distributed evenly over all wells of several immunoSEQ 96-well plates, and each plate served as one replicate. For sorted subsets, about 200 ng genomic DNA, equal to about 30,000 T cell genomes, was loaded into each replicate PCR. The purified libraries were quantified using a Qubit 3.0 fluorometer, sized with a Bioanalyzer 2100, and then quantified again using the KAPA Library Quantification kit. Every immunoSEQ 96-well plate was sequenced on a dedicated single-read 150-cycle Illumina NextSeq 550 flow cell. The original methods were these. The immunoSEQ output contained only junctional sequences without quality scores, so filtering could not match that applied to full-length reads. To assign V/J genes and CDR3, sequences were annotated using PyIR, a Python wrapper for IgBLAST v1.9, with IMGT germline references. Reads with weak V/J assignments (E-value above 1e-6), missing CDR3, stop codons, out-of-frame junctions, or ambiguous translated residues were removed. A V3J clonotype was defined by an identical inferred V gene, J gene, and CDR3 amino acid sequence. The percentage overlap between two repertoires was calculated by dividing the number of shared unique clonotypes by the size of the smaller repertoire. Richness of each repertoire was evaluated using RTK rarefaction, the Chao1 estimator, and Recon v2.1 estimates of unobserved clonotypes. Generation probabilities were computed with OLGA for all TCRbeta clonotypes obtained by the gDNA method from several donors. TCRdb retrieved this table from immuneACCESS and kept in-frame rearrangements only. Not all clones are present; in checked studies, unresolved V genes account for under half, and no reason is known for the remainder. V and J calls and clone size are as listed in that table; D and trimming were resolved from the DNA. The sample yields around 620,000 clones; approximately 95% were counted once. Together, the top ten hold 0.095% to 0.14% of the sample.

According to the germline V gene (reference sequence), CDR1 reads MNHEY and CDR2 reads SMNVEV. V was cut back by 0 bases and J by 1 base, leaving a gap of 13 bases between them. The CDR3 sequence holds 16 residues, the cysteine and phenylalanine included. The kept DNA is CDR3 alone, 48 bases in frame from the first base. CD8 naive samples were CD45RO-negative cells positively selected for CCR7, giving a CD45RA+CCR7+ population that excluded TemRA cells. The donors were healthy, HIV-negative adults who had no recently reported acute infections or vaccinations. Every donor was a Caucasian adult living in Nashville, Tennessee, USA. Blood was obtained by leukapheresis, after which PBMCs were separated by Ficoll-Histopaque density gradient centrifugation and cryopreserved in liquid nitrogen vapor phase. Purity and quantity of every magnetically sorted T cell population were checked by analytical flow cytometry. Genomic DNA was isolated from each sorted fraction and quantified by UV absorbance on a Nanodrop 2000c.

To note about this clone: Its antigen specificity is not known. Base qualities are not provided; no much larger clone lies one nucleotide away.

Sequencing was done on a sample of naive CD8+ T cells sorted from blood. The cell subset or site label, as the study defines it: CD45RA+CCR7+. The chain employs TRBV27 and TRBJ2-7, with the D call perhaps TRBD1 or TRBD2, each one matching 5 bases. The sequence was collected from a woman aged 25 to 45 in good health. The DNA is as follows: TGTGCCAGCAGTTTATCGTGGGACGAAGCATCCTACGAGCAGTACTTC. Its coded protein is CASSLSWDEASYEQYF.